This passage covers 17 T cell receptor beta chains from one sample sequenced in a study of Graves' ophthalmopathy and Graves' hyperthyroidism. TCR beta CDR3 amplification used RNA transcripts. RT-PCR was first run with HTBI primers, then multiplex PCR in a second round. MiXCR, run by TCRdb on the multiplex PCR reads, gives a single entry per CDR3 protein. Counted here are fewer than 600,000 distinct CDR3 sequences, under 15% occurring once; the ten biggest clones make up over 7.5%. Sequencing was performed on blood. All receptors come from a woman aged 30 to 39 with Graves' ophthalmopathy.

The chain has TRBV29-1 and TRBJ2-5, with 12 bases lining up with TRBD1. This CDR3 region has 14 residues. The V and J ends lost 6 bases and 5 bases, in that order; junction bases with no gene match: 7. CDR1 and CDR2 from the germline V gene are SQVTM and ANQGSEA. The CDR3 sequence is CSVGDRGLWETQYF. In nucleotides, the CDR3 is TGCAGCGTGGGGGACAGGGGGCTATGGGAGACCCAGTACTTC. The full variable domain, in which reference TRBV29-1 and TRBJ2-5 provide the parts outside the CDR3, is SAVISQKPSRDICQRGTSLTIQCQVDSQVTMMFWYRQQPGQSLTLIATANQGSEATYESGFVIDKFPISRPNLTFSTLTVSNMSPEDSSIYLCSVGDRGLWETQYFGPGTRLLVL.

This clonotype was counted many times. The chain employs TRBV9 and TRBJ2-7; 9 bases are shared with TRBD2. The trim removed 2 bases at V and 6 bases at J, leaving 9 bases unmatched. This CDR3 region has 15 residues. Germline CDR1 SGDLS, CDR2 YYNGEE. CDR3: CASSVSSGEGSEQYF. The CDR3, as DNA: TGTGCCAGCAGCGTCTCTAGCGGGGAGGGATCCGAGCAGTACTTC.

This clonotype was seen repeatedly, ten times or more. The chain has TRBV11-2 and TRBJ1-1; 9 bases align to TRBD1. CDR1 SGHAT and CDR2 FQNNGV come from the germline V gene. The CDR3 is made up of 15 amino acids. With 5 bases clipped from V and 3 bases from J, the junction kept 7 bases outside the gene matches. Here the CDR3 DNA reads TGTGCCAGCAGCCCTGAGGACAGGGGTTACACTGAAGCTTTCTTT. It translates to CASSPEDRGYTEAFF.

This clonotype was counted at least ten times. The chain uses TRBV27 and TRBJ1-2; TRBD1 matches at 9 bases. Germline V gene data show CDR1 as MNHEY and CDR2 as SMNVEV (reference sequence). The V gene end was trimmed by 7 bases and the J gene end by 6 bases; junction bases not matched to a gene: 6. The CDR3 is made up of 13 amino acids. The CDR3 nucleotides read TGTGCCAGCACCCGACAGGGGGGAGATGGCTACACCTTC. Protein: CASTRQGGDGYTF.

This clonotype showed up just once. The chain has TRBV12-3 or TRBV12-4 and TRBJ1-2; TRBD1 agrees at 7 bases. V was clipped by 6 bases and J by 13 bases; unmatched bases: 11. CDR3 length equals 12 residues. This CDR3 reads CASSLGTAGVTF. DNA for the CDR3: TGTGCCAGCAGCCTGGGGACAGCGGGGGTCACCTTC.

This clonotype was observed a single time. The genes are TRBV28 and TRBJ2-7; D is perhaps TRBD1 or TRBD2 (6 bases each). CDR3 length equals 13 residues. Germline CDR1 reads MDHEN; CDR2 reads SYDVKM. Trimming cost V 5 bases and J 6 bases, with 14 bases left between them. DNA of the CDR3: TGTGCCAGCAGTCCCACAGGGAGGCCCGAGCAGTACTTC. Translating gives CASSPTGRPEQYF.

This clonotype was found many times. The junction shows a germline mismatch at one end, possibly a read error. This sequence joins TRBV28 and TRBJ1-6; D is unresolved. This CDR3 has 11 residues. Germline V CDR1 and CDR2: MDHEN, SYDVKM. The CDR3: CASSFNPPLHF. As DNA, the CDR3 is TGTGCCAGCAGTTTTAATCCACCCCTCCACTTT.

This clonotype has a handful of counts. This chain connects TRBV20-1 to TRBJ2-7, with a possible D match to TRBD2 (8 bases). Germline V gene sequence: CDR1 DFQATT, CDR2 SNEGSKA (reference sequence). This CDR3 has 15 residues. V lost 5 bases, J lost 0 bases, and 17 bases lay in between. CDR3 amino acids: CSALAGGQSSYEQYF. DNA for the CDR3: TGCAGTGCTTTGGCGGGGGGACAGAGCTCCTACGAGCAGTACTTC.

This clonotype was found a few times. The J gene is TRBJ2-6, the V gene TRBV27, with 7 nucleotides matching TRBD1. V was pared by 6 bases and J by 0 bases, with 5 bases of the junction left unmatched. The length of the CDR3 is 16 residues. Germline V gives CDR1 MNHEY, CDR2 SMNVEV (reference sequence). The DNA of the CDR3 is TGTGCCAGCAGGCGGACAGGACCCTCTGGGGCCAACGTCCTGACTTTC. It specifies CASRRTGPSGANVLTF.

This clonotype showed up many times. The rearrangement uses TRBV11-1 and TRBJ1-2; tentatively, D is TRBD1 (6 bases). The V and J ends lost 0 bases and 7 bases respectively, with 18 bases between them. The CDR3 totals 16 residues. Germline assignment: CDR1 SGHAT and CDR2 FQDESV (reference sequence). The CDR3 protein is CASSLAGQSLRGGYTF. The CDR3 DNA reads TGTGCCAGCAGCTTAGCTGGACAGAGCCTTAGGGGTGGCTACACCTTC.

At least ten counts were recorded for this clonotype. V usage is TRBV27 and J usage is TRBJ2-7, with TRBD1 matching 7 bases. The J segment lost 4 bases and the V segment lost 2 bases, leaving 8 bases of the junction unmatched. Per germline, CDR1 MNHEY and CDR2 SMNVEV (reference sequence). The CDR3 has 15 residues. As DNA, the CDR3 is TGTGCCAGCAGTTTAGTGAGGGGGCAAGGATACGAGCAGTACTTC. It is translated as CASSLVRGQGYEQYF.

This clonotype was seen ten or more times. This chain links TRBV6-1 with TRBJ1-5; D is unclear. Between the trimmed V and J ends, which lost 6 bases and 3 bases, there was a span of 12 bases. The CDR3 loop spans 14 amino acids. Germline CDR1 is MNHNS and CDR2 is SASEGT. The CDR3 region has the DNA TGTGCCAGCAGGAACCGGGCCTCCAATCAGCCCCAGCATTTT. As protein: CASRNRASNQPQHF.

The chain couples TRBV19 to TRBJ1-5, with 8 bases that match TRBD1. V dropped 6 bases and J dropped 4; count of bases not matched to a gene: 17. Germline V gives CDR1 LNHDA, CDR2 SQIVND (reference sequence). The CDR3 runs to 18 residues. The CDR3: CASSLRQDQGALNQPQHF. In DNA, the CDR3 is TGTGCCAGTAGCCTCCGGCAAGACCAGGGGGCCCTTAATCAGCCCCAGCATTTT.

This clonotype was found many times. V is TRBV6-1 and J is TRBJ1-2; D is perhaps TRBD1 (5 bases). CDR3 length: 13 amino acids. CDR1 is MNHNS and CDR2 is SASEGT in the germline V gene. Trimming cost V 3 bases and J 8 bases, with 13 bases left between them. This CDR3 is CASSDFRALGYTF. CDR3 nucleotide sequence: TGTGCCAGCAGTGATTTCAGGGCGTTAGGCTACACCTTC.

This clonotype was observed many times. The V call is TRBV19, the J call TRBJ1-1; D gene ambiguous. CDR3 length: 12 amino acids. Trimming left V 4 bases short and J 6 bases short, with 9 bases between. Germline values: CDR1 LNHDA, CDR2 SQIVND (reference sequence). The CDR3 coding sequence is TGTGCCAGTAGTACAGGTTCCGCTGAAGCTTTCTTT. Protein product: CASSTGSAEAFF.

This clonotype occurred many times. This rearrangement joins TRBV7-9 to TRBJ2-5; perhaps D is TRBD1 or TRBD2 (5 bases each). From germline, CDR1 is SEHNR and CDR2 FQNEAQ (reference sequence). Trimming removed 2 bases at V and 7 bases at J, with 11 bases between. CDR3 size: 13 residues. The CDR3 DNA reads as TGTGCCAGCAGCTTATTAGGGGACGGGACCCAGTACTTC. It codes for CASSLLGDGTQYF.

V and J are TRBV28 and TRBJ2-7, with D uncertain. This CDR3 region has 16 residues. Trimming removed 4 bases at V and 5 bases at J, with 21 bases between. CDR1 is MDHEN and CDR2 is SYDVKM in the germline V gene. The CDR3 region is CASSSALSRIGHEQYF. For the CDR3, the DNA is TGTGCCAGCAGTTCTGCCCTCTCCCGTATCGGACACGAGCAGTACTTC. Full variable domain (remainder filled in from reference TRBV28 and TRBJ2-7): DVKVTQSSRYLVKRTGEKVFLECVQDMDHENMFWYRQDPGLGLRLIYFSYDVKMKEKGDIPEGYSVSREKKERFSLILESASTNQTSMYLCASSSALSRIGHEQYFGPGTRLTVT.